The subject of this entry is one T cell receptor (beta chain). Antigen specificity is unknown. From germline, CDR1 is SGDLS and CDR2 YYNGEE. The CDR3 runs to 15 residues. V was pared by 3 bases and J by 0 bases, with 10 bases between. This sample is drawn from a study of cytotoxic CD8 clonotypes in ibrutinib-treated CLL. Study-wide points: The clonality went up when patients responded to ibrutinib and dropped back toward baseline at progression. Higher circulating CD8+ T-cell counts strongly accompanied higher baseline clonality, above age-matched healthy donors.

A 1 in 200,000 to 1 in 1 million T cell depth was the sequencing target. Clones were read by immunoSEQ multiplex PCR, and TCRdb kept only the in-frame ones, dropping some. The data contain roughly 200,000 clones, roughly 65% of them singletons. The sample was PBMCs, taken after 12 months of ibrutinib treatment. The source is a human donor with chronic lymphocytic leukemia. V is TRBV9 and J is TRBJ1-3; a weak D match, TRBD1 (5 bases). CDR3 sequence reads: CASSEGSSSGNTIYF. For the CDR3, the DNA is TGTGCCAGCAGCGAGGGGAGCAGCTCTGGAAACACCATATATTTT.